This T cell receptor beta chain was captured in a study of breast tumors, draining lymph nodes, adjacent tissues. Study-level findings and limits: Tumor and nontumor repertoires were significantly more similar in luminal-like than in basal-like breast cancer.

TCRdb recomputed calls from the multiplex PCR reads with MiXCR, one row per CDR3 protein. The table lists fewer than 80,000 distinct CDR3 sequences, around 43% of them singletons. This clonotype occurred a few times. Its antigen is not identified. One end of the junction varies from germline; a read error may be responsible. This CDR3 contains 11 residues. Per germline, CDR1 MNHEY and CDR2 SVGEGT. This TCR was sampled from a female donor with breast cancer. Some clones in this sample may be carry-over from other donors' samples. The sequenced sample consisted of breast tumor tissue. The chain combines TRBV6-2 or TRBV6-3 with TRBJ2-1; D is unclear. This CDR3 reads CVSIHYNEQFF. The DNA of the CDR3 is TGTGTCAGCATCCATTACAATGAGCAGTTCTTC.